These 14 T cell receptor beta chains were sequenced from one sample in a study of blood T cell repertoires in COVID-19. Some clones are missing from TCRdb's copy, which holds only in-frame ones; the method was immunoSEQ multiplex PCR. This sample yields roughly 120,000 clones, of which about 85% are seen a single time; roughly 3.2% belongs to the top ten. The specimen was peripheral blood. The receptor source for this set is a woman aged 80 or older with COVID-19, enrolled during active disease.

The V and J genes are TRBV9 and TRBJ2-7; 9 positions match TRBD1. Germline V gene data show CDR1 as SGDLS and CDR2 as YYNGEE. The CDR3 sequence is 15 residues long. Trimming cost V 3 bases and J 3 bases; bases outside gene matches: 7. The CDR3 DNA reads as TGTGCCAGCAGCGGGGGGACAGGGTTGATCTACGAGCAGTACTTC. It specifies CASSGGTGLIYEQYF. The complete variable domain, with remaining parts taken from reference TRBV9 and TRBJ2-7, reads DSGVTQTPKHLITATGQRVTLRCSPRSGDLSVYWYQQSLDQGLQFLIQYYNGEERAKGNILERFSAQQFPDLHSELNLSSLELGDSALYFCASSGGTGLIYEQYFGPGTRLTVT.

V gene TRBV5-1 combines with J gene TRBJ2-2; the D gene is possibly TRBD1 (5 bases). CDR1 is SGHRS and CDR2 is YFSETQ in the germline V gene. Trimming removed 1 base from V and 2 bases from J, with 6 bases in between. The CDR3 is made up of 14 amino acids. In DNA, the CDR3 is TGCGCCAGCAGCTTGCAGGGAAACACCGGGGAGCTGTTTTTT. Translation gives CASSLQGNTGELFF.

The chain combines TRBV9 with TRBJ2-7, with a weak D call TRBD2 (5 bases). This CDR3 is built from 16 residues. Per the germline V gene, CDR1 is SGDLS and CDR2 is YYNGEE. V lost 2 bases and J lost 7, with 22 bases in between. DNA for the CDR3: TGTGCCAGCAGCGTCCTGGGAAGCGGCTCTACGGGGGAGCAGTACTTC. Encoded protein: CASSVLGSGSTGEQYF. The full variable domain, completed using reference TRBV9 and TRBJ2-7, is DSGVTQTPKHLITATGQRVTLRCSPRSGDLSVYWYQQSLDQGLQFLIQYYNGEERAKGNILERFSAQQFPDLHSELNLSSLELGDSALYFCASSVLGSGSTGEQYFGPGTRLTVT.

Written as DNA, the CDR3 is TGTGCCAGCAGCGCTACCAGCAGGGGAGAGCAGTACTTC. It yields the protein CASSATSRGEQYF. The rearrangement uses TRBV9 and TRBJ2-7; possibly TRBD1 for D (6 bases). CDR1 is SGDLS and CDR2 is YYNGEE in the germline V gene. Trimming stripped 3 bases from V and 7 bases from J, with 14 bases between. This CDR3 contains 13 residues.

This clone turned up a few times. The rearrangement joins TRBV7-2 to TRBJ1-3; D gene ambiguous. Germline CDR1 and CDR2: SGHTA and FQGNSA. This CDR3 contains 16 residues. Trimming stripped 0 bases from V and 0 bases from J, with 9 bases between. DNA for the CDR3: TGTGCCAGCAGCTTAGCTTCGGGAGACTCTGGAAACACCATATATTTT. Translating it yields CASSLASGDSGNTIYF. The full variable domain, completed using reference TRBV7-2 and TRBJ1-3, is GAGVSQSPSNKVTEKGKDVELRCDPISGHTALYWYRQSLGQGLEFLIYFQGNSAPDKSGLPSDRFSAERTGGSVSTLTIQRTQQEDSAVYLCASSLASGDSGNTIYFGEGSWLTVV.

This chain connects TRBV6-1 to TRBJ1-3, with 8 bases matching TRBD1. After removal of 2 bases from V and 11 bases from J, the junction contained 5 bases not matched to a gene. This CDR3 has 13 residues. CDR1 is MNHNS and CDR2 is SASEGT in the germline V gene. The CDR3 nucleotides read TGTGCCAGCAGTGAACCAGGACAGGGACCCATATATTTT. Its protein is CASSEPGQGPIYF.

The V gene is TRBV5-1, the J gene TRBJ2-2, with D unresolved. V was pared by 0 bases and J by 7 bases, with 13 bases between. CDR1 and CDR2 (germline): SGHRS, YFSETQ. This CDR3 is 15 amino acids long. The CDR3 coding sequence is TGCGCCAGCAGCTTGGATGGTCAAGTCGGCGGGGAGCTGTTTTTT. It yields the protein CASSLDGQVGGELFF. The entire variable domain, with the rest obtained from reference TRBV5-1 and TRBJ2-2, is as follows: KAGVTQTPRYLIKTRGQQVTLSCSPISGHRSVSWYQQTPGQGLQFLFEYFSETQRNKGNFPGRFSGRQFSNSRSEMNVSTLELGDSALYLCASSLDGQVGGELFFGEGSRLTVL.

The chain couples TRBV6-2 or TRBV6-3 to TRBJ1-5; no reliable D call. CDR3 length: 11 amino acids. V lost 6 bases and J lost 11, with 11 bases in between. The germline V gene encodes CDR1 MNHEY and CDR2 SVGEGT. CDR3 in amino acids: CASSQSSAQHF. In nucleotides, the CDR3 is TGTGCCAGCAGCCAGAGTTCGGCCCAGCATTTT.

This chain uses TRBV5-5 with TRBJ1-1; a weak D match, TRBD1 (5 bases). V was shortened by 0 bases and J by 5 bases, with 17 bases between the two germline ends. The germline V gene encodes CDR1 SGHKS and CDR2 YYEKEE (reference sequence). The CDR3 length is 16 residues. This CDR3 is CASSLASEGLGTEAFF. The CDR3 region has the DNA TGTGCCAGCAGCTTGGCCTCGGAGGGACTGGGGACTGAAGCTTTCTTT.

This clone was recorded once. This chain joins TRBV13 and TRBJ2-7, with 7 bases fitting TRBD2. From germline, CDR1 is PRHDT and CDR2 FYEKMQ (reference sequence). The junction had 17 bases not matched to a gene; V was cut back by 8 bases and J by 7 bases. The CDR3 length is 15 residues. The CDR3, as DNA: TGTGCCAGCCGCCTCGGGGGAGGGCCGATCGGAGAGCAGTACTTC. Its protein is CASRLGGGPIGEQYF.

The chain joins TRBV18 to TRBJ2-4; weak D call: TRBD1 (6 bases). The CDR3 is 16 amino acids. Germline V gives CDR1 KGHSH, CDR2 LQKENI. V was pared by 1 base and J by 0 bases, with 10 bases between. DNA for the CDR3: TGTGCCAGCTCACCACAGGACAGAGGAGCCAAAAACATTCAGTACTTC. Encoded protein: CASSPQDRGAKNIQYF.

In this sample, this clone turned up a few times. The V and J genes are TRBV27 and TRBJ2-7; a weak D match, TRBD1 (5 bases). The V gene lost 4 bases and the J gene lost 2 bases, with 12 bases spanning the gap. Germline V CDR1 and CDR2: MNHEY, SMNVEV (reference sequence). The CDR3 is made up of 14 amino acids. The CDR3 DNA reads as TGTGCCAGCAGTTCCCCCCCAGGGACCTACGAGCAGTACTTC. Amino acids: CASSSPPGTYEQYF.

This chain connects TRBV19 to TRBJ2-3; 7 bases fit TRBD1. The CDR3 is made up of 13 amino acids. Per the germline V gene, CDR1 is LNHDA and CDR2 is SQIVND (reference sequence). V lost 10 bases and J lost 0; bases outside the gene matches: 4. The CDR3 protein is CATTTGSTDTQYF. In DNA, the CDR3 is TGTGCCACTACGACAGGGAGCACAGATACGCAGTATTTT.

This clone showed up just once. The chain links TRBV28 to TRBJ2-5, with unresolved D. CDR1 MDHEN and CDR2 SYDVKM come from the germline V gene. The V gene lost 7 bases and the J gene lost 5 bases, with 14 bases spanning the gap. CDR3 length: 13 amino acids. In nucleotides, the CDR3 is TGTGCCAGCACCCTGGGCTGGTCGGAGACCCAGTACTTC. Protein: CASTLGWSETQYF.